These 3 T cell receptor beta chains originate from one sample sequenced in a study of T-cell memory formation after mild COVID-19. A single record per CDR3 protein comes from TCRdb applying MiXCR to the 5' RACE reads. This sample has roughly 450,000 distinct CDR3 sequences; over 15% occur once, and the top ten carry over 9%. Sequenced: PBMCs or a T cell subset sorted from them (not recorded which). These receptors all stem from an adult woman who had mild COVID-19 (a few samples of this study predate the infection). Cell type and time point are not known.

J is TRBJ2-1 and V is TRBV7-9, with TRBD2 identical over 11 bases. The germline CDR1 and CDR2 sequences are SEHNR and FQNEAQ (reference sequence). The CDR3 is 15 amino acids. V dropped 7 bases and J dropped 8; count of bases not matched to a gene: 10. CDR3 DNA sequence: TGTGCCAGCACCCCGTTAGCGGGAGGGCCCTATGAGCAGTTCTTC. Its translation is CASTPLAGGPYEQFF.

The chain employs TRBV20-1 and TRBJ1-1; TRBD1 matches at 8 bases. CDR1 is DFQATT, CDR2 SNEGSKA, per germline (reference sequence). The CDR3 spans 15 residues. V shed 6 bases, J shed 1 base, and the junction held 10 bases outside the gene matches. Here the CDR3 reads CSAAKRQGQNTEAFF. In DNA, the CDR3 is TGCAGTGCCGCTAAGAGACAGGGGCAGAACACTGAAGCTTTCTTT.

This clonotype was counted between two and nine times. The chain uses TRBV11-3 and TRBJ2-5; 10 bases agree with TRBD2. Germline CDR1 reads SGHNT; CDR2 reads YENEEA. The CDR3 length is 15 residues. With 4 bases clipped from V and 3 bases from J, the junction kept 5 bases outside the gene matches. The CDR3 loop is CASSSLLAGEETQYF. CDR3 DNA sequence: TGTGCCAGCAGCTCTCTCCTAGCGGGAGAAGAGACCCAGTACTTC.